This T cell receptor (beta chain) originates from a study of blood T cell repertoires in COVID-19 (dated by TCRdb to 2020 to 2021). General notes on the study: Samples covering the acute and convalescent phases of COVID-19 were provided by collaborators in the United States, Italy and Spain. The material from the prospective study consisted of cDNA or gDNA derived from T cells, B-cell-depleted T cells, or PBMCs. The dataset comprised deeply sampled blood TCRbeta repertoires from subjects exposed to, actively infected with, or recovered from COVID-19. The repertoires were released in a freely available public database meant as a resource for research on the immune response to SARS-CoV-2. The samples were drawn from the first 160 participants of the ongoing ImmuneRACE study and from more than 1,000 subjects provided by 6 global collaborators. The sample metadata nearly always contained a de-identified subject ID, COVID-19 status, age in years and sex. Where available, HLA class I and class II types were obtained from metadata supplied by the sample provider rather than from assay-based typing. Overall study outcomes, separate from this receptor: The amount of clinical and demographic metadata varied by source and participant and was provided uncurated.

TCRbeta CDR3 regions were amplified from genomic DNA by means of the immunoSEQ Assay, a bias-controlled multiplex PCR. In the original analysis: The number of nucleated cells in each sample was estimated by amplification of reference gene primers within the assay. To quantify the absolute abundance of each unique TCRbeta CDR3 rearrangement, sequence reads were collapsed and filtered. Productive Simpson clonality was computed per sample as the square root of Simpson's diversity index over productive rearrangements. What TCRdb holds here is the immuneACCESS table cut down to in-frame rearrangements. Part of the clones is not present; checked against another copy, under half of the missing clones reflect an unresolved V gene, and the others are unexplained. V, J and clone size derive from that table, while D and trimming were established from the DNA sequence. Counted in this sample were about 60,000 clones; about nine tenths of them appeared once. The ten largest clonotypes hold about 2.1% of the sample.

The V end gives up 6 bases and the J end 3 bases, leaving 8 bases in the junction not matched to a gene. CDR1 MNHEY and CDR2 SMNVEV are derived from the germline V gene (reference sequence). The CDR3 has 14 amino acids, counting the end cysteine and phenylalanine. Only the CDR3 portion is preserved as DNA: 42 bases, with reading frame beginning at the first base. For this clone: What this receptor recognizes is not known. Per-base quality was not reported, and no clone a single base away is much larger than it.

Each collaborating institution followed its own protocols to collect whole blood in K2EDTA tubes. Collaborator samples were shipped for TCRbeta analysis as frozen whole blood, isolated PBMCs, or DNA extracted from either sample type. The sequence is built from TRBV27 and TRBJ2-7, with TRBD2 identical over 7 junction bases. The receptor was isolated from a man in his 60s with acute or convalescent COVID-19. The specimen sequenced was peripheral blood. The sequence in DNA is TGTGCCAGCAGGACATGGGCGGGAGACTACGAGCAGTACTTC. The translation is CASRTWAGDYEQYF.